This TCR beta chain was retrieved from a study of PD-1 blockade in classical Hodgkin lymphoma. Regarding the study as a whole: Repertoire differences lack defined causes, possibly disease activity or prior therapy.

As concerns this clone: Its antigen is unknown.

Method: immunoSEQ multiplex PCR; TCRdb's copy keeps in-frame clones and lacks some. This table has about 61,000 clones, 75% to 90% appearing once. No patient escaped relapse after autologous stem cell transplantation, and brentuximab vedotin exposure varied. This clonotype was obtained from a human donor with classical Hodgkin lymphoma. The sample was peripheral blood mononuclear cells (PBMCs), taken at baseline.

DNA of the CDR3: TGTGCCAGCAGTGAAGCGCCGGGGGGCGCGTACGAGCAGTACTTC. It encodes CASSEAPGGAYEQYF. The chain has TRBV6-1 and TRBJ2-7; D is perhaps TRBD2 (7 bases). Germline CDR1 is MNHNS and CDR2 is SASEGT. Trimming stripped 0 bases from V and 4 bases from J, with 13 bases between. The CDR3 sequence is 15 residues long.